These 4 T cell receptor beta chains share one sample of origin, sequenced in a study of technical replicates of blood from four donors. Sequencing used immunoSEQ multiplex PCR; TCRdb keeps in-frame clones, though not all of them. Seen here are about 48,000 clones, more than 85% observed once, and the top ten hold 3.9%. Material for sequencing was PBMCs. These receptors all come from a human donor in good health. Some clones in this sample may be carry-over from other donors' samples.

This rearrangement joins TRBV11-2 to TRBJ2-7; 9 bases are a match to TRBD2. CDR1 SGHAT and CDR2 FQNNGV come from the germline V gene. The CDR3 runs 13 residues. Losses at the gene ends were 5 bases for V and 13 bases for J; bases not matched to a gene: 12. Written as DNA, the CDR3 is TGTGCCAGCAGCGATGTTCCGGGACTAGCCACATACTTC. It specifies CASSDVPGLATYF.

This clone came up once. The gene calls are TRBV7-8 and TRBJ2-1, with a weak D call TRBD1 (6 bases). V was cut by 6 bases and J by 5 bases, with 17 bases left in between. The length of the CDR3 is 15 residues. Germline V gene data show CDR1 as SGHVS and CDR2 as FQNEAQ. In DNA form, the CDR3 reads TGTGCCAGCAGTCCCTGGGGGCCCGGGAACAATGAGCAGTTCTTC. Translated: CASSPWGPGNNEQFF.

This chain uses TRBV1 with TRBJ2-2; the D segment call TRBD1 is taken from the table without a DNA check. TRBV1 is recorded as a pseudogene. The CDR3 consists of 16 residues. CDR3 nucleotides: TGCACCAGCAGCCATACGCGTCAGGGGAACACCGGGGAGCTGTTTTTT. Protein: CTSSHTRQGNTGELFF.

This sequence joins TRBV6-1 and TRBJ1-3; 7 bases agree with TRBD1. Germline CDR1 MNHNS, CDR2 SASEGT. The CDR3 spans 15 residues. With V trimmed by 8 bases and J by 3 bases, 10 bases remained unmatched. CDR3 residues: CASAGPQGIGNTIYF. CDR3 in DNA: TGTGCCAGCGCGGGCCCACAGGGGATTGGAAACACCATATATTTT.